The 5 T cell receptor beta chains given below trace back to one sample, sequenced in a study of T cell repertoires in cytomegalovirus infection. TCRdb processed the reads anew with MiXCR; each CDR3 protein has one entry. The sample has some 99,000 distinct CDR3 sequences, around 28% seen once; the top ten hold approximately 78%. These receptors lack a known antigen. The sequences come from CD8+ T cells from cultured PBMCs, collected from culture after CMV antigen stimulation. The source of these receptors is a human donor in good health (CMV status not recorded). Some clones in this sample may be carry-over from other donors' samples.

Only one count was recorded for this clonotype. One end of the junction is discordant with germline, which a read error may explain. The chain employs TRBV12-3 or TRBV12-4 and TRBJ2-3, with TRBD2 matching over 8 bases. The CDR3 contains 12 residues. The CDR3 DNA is TGTGCCAGCAGTTTCGGGGGGGATACGAAGTATTTT. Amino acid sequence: CASSFGGDTKYF.

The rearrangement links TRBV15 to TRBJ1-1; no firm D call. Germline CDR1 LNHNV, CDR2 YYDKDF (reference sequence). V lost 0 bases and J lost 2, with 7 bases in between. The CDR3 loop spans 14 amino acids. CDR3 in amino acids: CATSRDPGNTEAFF. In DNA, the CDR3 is TGTGCCACCAGCAGAGATCCAGGAAACACTGAAGCTTTCTTT.

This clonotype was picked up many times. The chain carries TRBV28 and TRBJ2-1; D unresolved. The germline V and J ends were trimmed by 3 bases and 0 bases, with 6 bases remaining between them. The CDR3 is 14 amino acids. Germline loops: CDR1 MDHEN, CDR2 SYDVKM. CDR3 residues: CASSFRSSYNEQFF. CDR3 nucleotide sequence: TGTGCCAGCAGTTTCCGTAGCTCCTACAATGAGCAGTTCTTC.

The CDR3 DNA reads as TGTGCCAGCAGTTTCGGGGGGGCCTTGGAGACCCAGTACTTC. Protein sequence: CASSFGGALETQYF. The chain joins TRBV12-3 or TRBV12-4 to TRBJ2-5; 8 nucleotides agree with TRBD2. Losses at the gene ends were 3 bases for V and 5 bases for J; bases not matched to a gene: 5. The CDR3 is made up of 14 amino acids.

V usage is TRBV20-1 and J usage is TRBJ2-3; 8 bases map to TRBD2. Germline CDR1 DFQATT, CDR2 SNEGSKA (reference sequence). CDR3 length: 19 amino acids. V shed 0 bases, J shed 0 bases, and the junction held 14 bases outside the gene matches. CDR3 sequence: CSARDGRGDPGHSTDTQYF. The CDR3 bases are TGCAGTGCTAGAGATGGGCGGGGGGACCCAGGCCATAGCACAGATACGCAGTATTTT.